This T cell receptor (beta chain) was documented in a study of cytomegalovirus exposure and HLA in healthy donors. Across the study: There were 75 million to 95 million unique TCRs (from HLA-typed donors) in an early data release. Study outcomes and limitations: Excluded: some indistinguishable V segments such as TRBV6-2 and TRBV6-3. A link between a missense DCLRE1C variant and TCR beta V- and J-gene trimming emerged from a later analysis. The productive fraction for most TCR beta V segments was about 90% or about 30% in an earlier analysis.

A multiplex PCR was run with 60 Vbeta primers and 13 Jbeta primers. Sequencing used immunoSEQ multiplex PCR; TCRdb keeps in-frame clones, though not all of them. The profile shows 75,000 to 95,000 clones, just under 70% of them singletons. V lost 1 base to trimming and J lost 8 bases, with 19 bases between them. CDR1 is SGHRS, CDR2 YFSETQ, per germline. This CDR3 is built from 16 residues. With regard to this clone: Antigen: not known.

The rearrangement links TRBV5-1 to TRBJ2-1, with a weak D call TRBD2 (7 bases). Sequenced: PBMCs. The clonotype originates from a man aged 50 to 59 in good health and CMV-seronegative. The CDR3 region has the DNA TGCGCCAGCAGCTTGTGGGGTTACGGCGGGGGCGATGAGCAGTTCTTC. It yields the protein CASSLWGYGGGDEQFF.